At least ten counts were recorded for the clone carrying this T cell receptor (beta chain). Its antigen is as yet unknown. Sample-barcoded 5' priming and a J-beta primer mix drove a second PCR of 7 to 11 cycles. TCRdb re-called the 5' RACE reads with MiXCR, one entry per CDR3 protein. The repertoire includes around 650,000 distinct CDR3 sequences, about 30% of them detected once, and roughly 15% sits in the top ten. This sample is part of a study of blood T cells in healthy people across ages. Study outcomes and limitations: Estimated diversity, derived from one million T cells, was regarded as an underestimate. With age, beta diversity per million T cells declined roughly linearly, significantly by 40. For the donors, CMV status was unknown and possibly confounded expanded clonotype changes.

This CDR3 region has 15 residues. CDR1 MNHNS and CDR2 SASEGT come from the germline V gene. J was trimmed by 1 base and V by 4 bases; bases with no gene match: 5. The receptor's source is a woman of 80 years or more in good health. The gene calls are TRBV6-1 and TRBJ2-3, with 7 bases fitting TRBD2. The specimen sequenced was blood. Written as DNA, the CDR3 is TGTGCCAGCAGTGTGGGGGGGTATGGCACAGATACGCAGTATTTT. Translation gives CASSVGGYGTDTQYF.